This T cell receptor (beta chain) was documented in a study of siplizumab effects on memory and regulatory T cells. General study results and limits: The apparent diversity of naive T cells exceeded that of memory cells, and naive T cells seemed to make a major contribution to the alloresponse.

The CDR3 loop spans 16 amino acids. Measured with immunoSEQ multiplex PCR; TCRdb has only the in-frame clones, and not every one. Of roughly 56,000 clones in the sample, 80% to 95% were seen once. On this clone: Its antigen is still unknown.

The sequencing sample was made of CD8+ T cells sorted from blood. The sequence was collected from a human donor in good health. The rearrangement joins TRBV21-1 to TRBJ2-3; the table's D call of TRBD1 was not tested on the DNA. TRBV21-1 is described as a pseudogene. CDR3 amino acids: CASSKVPGEKTDTQYF. CDR3 nucleotides: TGTGCCAGCAGCAAGGTTCCAGGGGAAAAGACAGATACGCAGTATTTT.